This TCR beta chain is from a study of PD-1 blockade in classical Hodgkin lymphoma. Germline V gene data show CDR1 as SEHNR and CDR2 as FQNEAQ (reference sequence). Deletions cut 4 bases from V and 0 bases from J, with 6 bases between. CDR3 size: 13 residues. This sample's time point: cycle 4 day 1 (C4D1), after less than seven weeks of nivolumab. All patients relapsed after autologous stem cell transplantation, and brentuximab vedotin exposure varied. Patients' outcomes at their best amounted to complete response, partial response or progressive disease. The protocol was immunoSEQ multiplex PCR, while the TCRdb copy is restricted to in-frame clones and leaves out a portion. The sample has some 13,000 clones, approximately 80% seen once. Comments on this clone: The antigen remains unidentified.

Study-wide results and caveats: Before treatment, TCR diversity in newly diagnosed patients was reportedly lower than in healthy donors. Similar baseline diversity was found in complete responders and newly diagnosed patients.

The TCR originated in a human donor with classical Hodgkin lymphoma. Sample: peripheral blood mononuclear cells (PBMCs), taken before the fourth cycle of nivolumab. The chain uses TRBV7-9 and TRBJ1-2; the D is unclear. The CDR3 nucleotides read TGTGCCAGCAGCTCAGCCTCTAACTATGGCTACACCTTC. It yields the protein CASSSASNYGYTF.